This is a list of T cell receptor beta chains from one sample in a study of regulatory T cells in long-lasting Graves disease. One entry per CDR3 protein, called by TCRdb with MiXCR from the multiplex PCR reads. The table includes roughly 500,000 distinct CDR3 sequences, 13% detected once. The same sample was also used in a study of T cells in Graves' hyperthyroidism and ophthalmopathy.

Specimen: peripheral blood mononuclear cells (PBMCs), collected at new diagnosis, from a patient treated with antithyroid drugs. Receptors originate from a man aged 25 to 40 with Graves disease. Each CDR3 is given with its conserved first and last residue. A D gene is named only where the DNA matches it firmly. Clone size is not always given. Where it is, it says once, few, many or a class for expanded clones.

d_gene,j_gene,abundance,v_gene,CDR3aa,CDR3nt
TRBD2,TRBJ2-7,many,TRBV7-9,CASSLPNLAGADNEQYF,TGTGCCAGCAGCCTACCCAATCTAGCGGGAGCTGACAACGAGCAGTACTTC
.,TRBJ1-1,many,TRBV3-1,CASSQDIDSKATNTEAFF,TGTGCCAGCAGCCAAGATATTGACTCCAAGGCAACAAACACTGAAGCTTTCTTT
.,TRBJ2-1,few,TRBV18,CASSPLPINEQFF,TGTGCCAGCTCACCGCTCCCGATCAATGAGCAGTTCTTC
.,TRBJ1-1,many,TRBV12-3/TRBV12-4,CASSLAGASTEAFF,TGTGCCAGCAGTTTAGCGGGGGCGAGCACTGAAGCTTTCTTT
TRBD1,TRBJ2-5,many,TRBV10-3,CAIRGTGSQETQYF,TGTGCCATCAGAGGGACAGGATCCCAAGAGACCCAGTACTTC
.,TRBJ1-5,many,TRBV28,CASSLNMGGNQPQHF,TGTGCCAGCAGTTTAAACATGGGGGGCAATCAGCCCCAGCATTTT
.,TRBJ2-5,many,TRBV6-1,CASRLGLWETQYF,TGTGCCAGCAGGCTGGGACTTTGGGAGACCCAGTACTTC
.,TRBJ2-7,.,TRBV29-1,CSVELAVLYEQYF,TGCAGCGTTGAGTTAGCGGTACTCTACGAGCAGTACTTC
.,TRBJ2-7,many,TRBV6-5,CASSFYQSGSYEQYF,TGTGCCAGCAGTTTCTACCAGTCGGGCTCCTACGAGCAGTACTTC
.,TRBJ1-1,.,TRBV29-1,CSVQLNTEAFF,TGCAGCGTTCAGTTAAACACTGAAGCTTTCTTT
.,TRBJ2-3,many,TRBV27,CASSPPRSGSHTQYF,TGTGCCAGCAGCCCCCCTCGGTCGGGAAGCCATACGCAGTATTTT
.,TRBJ1-5,many,TRBV12-3/TRBV12-4,CASSLQGQPQHF,TGTGCCAGCAGCCTTCAAGGTCAGCCCCAGCATTTT
.,TRBJ1-4,many,TRBV7-2,CASSRQSGAGVNEKLFF,TGTGCCAGCAGCCGACAATCGGGGGCGGGGGTAAATGAAAAACTGTTTTTT
TRBD2,TRBJ2-1,many,TRBV7-9,CASSHTLGLADNEQFF,TGTGCCAGCAGTCATACATTGGGACTAGCGGACAATGAGCAGTTCTTC
.,TRBJ2-7,.,TRBV10-3,CASIRQRNF,TGTGCCTCGATTCGACAGCGGAACTTC
.,TRBJ2-7,once,TRBV29-1,CSVEGPGQGTSGSSYEQYF,TGCAGCGTTGAAGGCCCGGGACAGGGGACTAGCGGTAGCTCCTACGAGCAGTACTTC
TRBD2,TRBJ2-1,few,TRBV18,CASSPPAGGGGNEQFF,TGTGCCAGCTCACCACCAGCGGGAGGGGGTGGCAATGAGCAGTTCTTC
.,TRBJ1-2,.,TRBV19,CASSIGLANGPRSYGYTF,TGTGCCAGTAGTATAGGCTTGGCGAACGGCCCAAGGAGTTATGGCTACACCTTC
TRBD1,TRBJ2-1,.,TRBV5-6,CASSLVDRGAYNEQFF,TGTGCCAGCAGCTTGGTTGACAGGGGGGCCTACAATGAGCAGTTCTTC
.,TRBJ2-7,few,TRBV20-1,CSARDFGGSSYEQYF,TGCAGTGCTAGAGATTTTGGCGGGTCATCCTACGAGCAGTACTTC
TRBD2,TRBJ2-7,.,TRBV5-6,CASSGGGSGSDEQYF,TGTGCCAGCAGCGGGGGGGGGAGCGGGAGTGATGAGCAGTACTTC
TRBD1,TRBJ2-7,many,TRBV9,CASGTGSYEQYF,TGTGCCAGCGGGACAGGGTCCTACGAGCAGTACTTC
TRBD2,TRBJ2-1,.,TRBV6-1,CASSRLGLAGGEQFF,TGTGCCAGCAGCCGTTTGGGACTAGCGGGAGGAGAGCAGTTCTTC
TRBD2,TRBJ2-1,few,TRBV3-1,CASSQTTSLDNEQFF,TGTGCCAGCAGCCAAACGACTAGCTTGGACAATGAGCAGTTCTTC
.,TRBJ1-5,few,TRBV9,CASSVGPWGNQPQHF,TGTGCCAGCAGCGTAGGTCCTTGGGGGAATCAGCCCCAGCATTTT
.,TRBJ2-2,many,TRBV7-2,CASSPRTGANTGELFF,TGTGCCAGCAGCCCAAGGACCGGTGCGAACACCGGGGAGCTGTTTTTT
TRBD2,TRBJ2-1,many,TRBV6-1,CASNAGLAVYNEQFF,TGTGCCAGCAACGCGGGACTAGCAGTCTACAATGAGCAGTTCTTC
.,TRBJ2-3,.,TRBV29-1,CSAPMDSFGGDTDTQYF,TGCAGCGCCCCCATGGACAGTTTCGGAGGGGACACAGATACGCAGTATTTT
.,TRBJ1-6,.,TRBV20-1,CSARGVGSYNSPLHF,TGCAGTGCTAGAGGAGTGGGCTCCTATAATTCACCCCTCCACTTT
.,TRBJ1-3,.,TRBV19,CASGATGNTIYF,TGTGCTTCCGGCGCGACTGGAAACACCATATATTTT
.,TRBJ2-5,.,TRBV5-5,CASSGLAAQETQYF,TGTGCCAGCAGCGGGCTAGCAGCCCAAGAGACCCAGTACTTC
.,TRBJ2-1,many,TRBV7-9,CASSLARTIDHNEQFF,TGTGCCAGCAGCTTAGCACGGACCATTGACCACAATGAGCAGTTCTTC
TRBD2,TRBJ2-1,few,TRBV9,CASSVGVSGRAGYNEQFF,TGTGCCAGCAGCGTAGGGGTTAGCGGGAGAGCGGGGTACAATGAGCAGTTCTTC
TRBD2,TRBJ2-1,.,TRBV20-1,CSARDLAGYEQFF,TGCAGTGCTAGAGATCTAGCGGGCTATGAGCAGTTCTTC
.,TRBJ1-3,few,TRBV11-2,CASSSRDWGNTIYF,TGTGCCAGCAGCAGCAGGGATTGGGGAAACACCATATATTTT
.,TRBJ1-2,many,TRBV7-2,CASSPPGRVAYGYTF,TGTGCCAGCAGCCCCCCCGGCAGGGTTGCCTATGGCTACACCTTC
TRBD2,TRBJ2-3,.,TRBV25-1,CASSSVDFGTSGRFTDTQYF,TGTGCCAGCAGTAGTGTGGATTTCGGGACTAGCGGACGCTTCACAGATACGCAGTATTTT
.,TRBJ2-7,many,TRBV9,CASSALGSEQYF,TGTGCCAGCAGCGCCCTAGGCAGCGAGCAGTACTTC
.,TRBJ2-6,.,TRBV5-1,CASSPGELAASGANVLTF,TGCGCCAGCAGCCCCGGGGAGCTGGCGGCCTCTGGGGCCAACGTCCTGACTTTC
.,TRBJ1-1,.,TRBV24-1,CATSDLRQRVGEALLNTEAFF,TGTGCCACCAGTGATTTAAGACAGCGGGTTGGGGAGGCCCTATTGAACACTGAAGCTTTCTTT
.,TRBJ2-5,many,TRBV20-1,CSAPWGETQYF,TGCAGTGCTCCCTGGGGGGAGACCCAGTACTTC
.,TRBJ2-5,many,TRBV20-1,CSARTGETQYF,TGCAGTGCTAGAACCGGAGAGACCCAGTACTTC
.,TRBJ2-7,few,TRBV5-1,CASSLVPPSYEQYF,TGCGCCAGCAGCTTGGTCCCCCCCTCCTACGAGCAGTACTTC
.,TRBJ2-1,many,TRBV6-1,CASSRAFTSYNEQFF,TGTGCCAGCAGTCGGGCCTTTACCTCCTACAATGAGCAGTTCTTC
.,TRBJ1-4,.,TRBV20-1,CSAAKDFNEKLFF,TGCAGTGCTGCCAAGGACTTTAATGAAAAACTGTTTTTT
TRBD1,TRBJ2-7,many,TRBV6-5,CASSYPQGEDEQYF,TGTGCCAGCAGTTACCCACAGGGGGAAGACGAGCAGTACTTC
.,TRBJ2-1,.,TRBV18,CASSPPERLNNNEQFF,TGTGCCAGCTCACCACCGGAGCGGCTTAACAACAATGAGCAGTTCTTC
.,TRBJ2-7,.,TRBV27,CASSLYGGLYEQYF,TGTGCCAGCAGTTTATATGGCGGGCTCTACGAGCAGTACTTC
.,TRBJ2-3,.,TRBV19,CASSTRLADTQYF,TGTGCCAGTAGTACGAGACTAGCAGATACGCAGTATTTT
.,TRBJ2-3,many,TRBV18,CASSPPVSDTQYF,TGTGCCAGCTCACCGCCTGTATCCGATACGCAGTATTTT
.,TRBJ1-4,many,TRBV5-1,CASSLVPQGLNEKLFF,TGCGCCAGCAGCTTGGTCCCACAGGGCCTTAATGAAAAACTGTTTTTT
TRBD1,TRBJ1-1,many,TRBV12-3/TRBV12-4,CASSRQGGVNTEAFF,TGTGCCAGCAGCCGACAGGGGGGGGTGAACACTGAAGCTTTCTTT
.,TRBJ2-3,many,TRBV29-1,CSVGARRARTDTQYF,TGCAGCGTTGGTGCCCGGCGGGCCCGTACAGATACGCAGTATTTT
.,TRBJ2-2,few,TRBV10-3,CAITLGTGELFF,TGTGCCATCACCCTGGGCACCGGGGAGCTGTTTTTT
TRBD2,TRBJ2-1,many,TRBV18,CASSPPLAGVEEQFF,TGTGCCAGCTCACCACCCCTAGCGGGAGTAGAGGAGCAGTTCTTC
.,TRBJ2-3,many,TRBV29-1,CSVEDPAGPDTQYF,TGCAGCGTTGAAGACCCTGCAGGCCCAGATACGCAGTATTTT
.,TRBJ2-7,.,TRBV19,CASSIEQSNYEQYF,TGTGCCAGTAGTATAGAGCAGTCCAACTACGAGCAGTACTTC